These 10 T cell receptor beta chains were all obtained from the same sample, sequenced in a study of Ad26.COV2.S vaccination and SARS-CoV-2 variants. Clones were sequenced by immunoSEQ multiplex PCR, and TCRdb holds only the in-frame ones, with some missing. The top ten hold about 1.6% of the sample, which has about 390,000 clones, 92% seen once. Treatment here: around 19 received Ad26.COV2.S at low or high dose, single or two shots; 5 received placebo; per-sample allocation not given. After the first vaccine or placebo injection, samples were drawn on day 63. The specimen was peripheral blood, collected in a trial of Ad26.COV2.S vaccine versus placebo. The receptors originated from a person between 18 and 65 years old who received the Ad26.COV2.S COVID-19 vaccine or a placebo.

The chain carries TRBV9 and TRBJ1-2; D call uncertain. The CDR3 is 13 amino acids. V was cut by 0 bases and J by 2 bases, with 5 bases left in between. The germline gives CDR1 SGDLS, CDR2 YYNGEE. The CDR3 here is CASSVVGNYGYTF. The CDR3 nucleotides are TGTGCCAGCAGCGTAGTAGGGAACTATGGCTACACCTTC.

This chain links TRBV28 with TRBJ1-2, with TRBD1 matching 8 bases. Germline assignment: CDR1 MDHEN and CDR2 SYDVKM. V gave up 6 bases and J gave up 7 bases; unmatched junction bases: 4. The CDR3 is made up of 12 amino acids. CDR3 protein: CASSTGGAGYTF. CDR3 DNA: TGTGCCAGCAGCACAGGGGGTGCTGGCTACACCTTC.

This chain uses TRBV12-3 or TRBV12-4 with TRBJ1-2; D is uncertain. The V gene lost 0 bases and the J gene lost 4 bases, with 6 bases spanning the gap. The CDR3 is 13 amino acids. The chain's CDR3 is CASSLAPIYGYTF. The CDR3 coding sequence is TGTGCCAGCAGTTTAGCGCCGATCTATGGCTACACCTTC.

V is TRBV7-2 and J is TRBJ2-3, with 9 bases aligning to TRBD2. The J segment lost 3 bases and the V segment lost 1 base, leaving 11 bases of the junction unmatched. Germline V gene lookup returns CDR1 SGHTA and CDR2 FQGNSA. The CDR3 is 18 residues long. Here the CDR3 DNA reads TGTGCCAGCAGCTTAGTGGTCGGCGGGGGGGCCCCTACAGATACGCAGTATTTT. Translated: CASSLVVGGGAPTDTQYF.

J is TRBJ2-2 and V is TRBV7-2; perhaps TRBD2 as D (6 bases). Trimming stripped 1 base from V and 7 bases from J, with 7 bases between. There are 13 residues in the CDR3. Per germline, CDR1 SGHTA and CDR2 FQGNSA. The CDR3 here is CASSLGRGGELFF. The CDR3, as DNA: TGTGCCAGCAGCTTAGGGAGGGGCGGGGAGCTGTTTTTT.

The chain couples TRBV7-8 to TRBJ2-7; D uncertain. There are 13 residues in the CDR3. Between the trimmed V and J ends, which lost 1 base and 3 bases, there was a span of 7 bases. Germline CDR1 is SGHVS and CDR2 is FQNEAQ. CDR3 loop: CASSLVVSYEQYF. CDR3 nucleotide sequence: TGTGCCAGCAGCTTAGTTGTGAGCTACGAGCAGTACTTC.

The chain joins TRBV5-6 to TRBJ2-3, with a tentative D call TRBD2 (7 bases). The V end lost 6 bases, the J end lost 6 bases, and 20 bases lay between the germline ends. This CDR3 comprises 15 residues. The germline CDR1 and CDR2 sequences are SGHDT and YYEEEE. The CDR3 loop is CASITWGGPSDTQYF. DNA for the CDR3: TGTGCCAGCATCACCTGGGGGGGGCCGTCGGATACGCAGTATTTT.

V usage is TRBV10-3 and J usage is TRBJ1-2; 7 positions match TRBD1. Germline V gene data show CDR1 as ENHRY and CDR2 as SYGVKD. V dropped 2 bases and J dropped 8; count of bases not matched to a gene: 2. There are 12 residues in the CDR3. CDR3 DNA sequence: TGTGCCATCAGTGAGAGGGACAGCGGCTACACCTTC. Encoded protein: CAISERDSGYTF.

V usage is TRBV27 and J usage is TRBJ2-1; tentatively, D is TRBD2 (6 bases). CDR1 MNHEY and CDR2 SMNVEV come from the germline V gene (reference sequence). V lost 3 bases to trimming and J lost 0 bases, with 9 bases between them. The CDR3 has 15 residues. The CDR3 DNA follows: TGTGCCAGCAGTTTCAGGGACTTCTCCTACAATGAGCAGTTCTTC. It codes for CASSFRDFSYNEQFF.

This rearrangement joins TRBV5-4 to TRBJ1-1; D gene uncertain. The CDR3 consists of 12 residues. Germline-derived CDR1 and CDR2 are SGHNT and YYREEE (reference sequence). The ends were cut back, 5 bases at V and 7 bases at J, with 12 bases in the middle. CDR3 amino acids: CASRDTRNEAFF. The CDR3 nucleotides read TGTGCCAGCAGAGACACACGGAATGAAGCTTTCTTT.